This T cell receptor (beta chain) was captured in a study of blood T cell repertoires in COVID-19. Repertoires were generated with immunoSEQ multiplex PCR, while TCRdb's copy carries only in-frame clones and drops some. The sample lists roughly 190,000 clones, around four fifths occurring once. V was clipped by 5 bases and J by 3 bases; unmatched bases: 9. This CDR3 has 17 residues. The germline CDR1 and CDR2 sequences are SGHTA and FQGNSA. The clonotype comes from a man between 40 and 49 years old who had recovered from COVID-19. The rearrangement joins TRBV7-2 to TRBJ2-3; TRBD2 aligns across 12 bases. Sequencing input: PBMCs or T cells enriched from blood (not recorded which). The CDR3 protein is CASSRRLAGAGTDTQYF. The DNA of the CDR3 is TGTGCCAGCAGCCGTAGACTAGCGGGAGCCGGTACAGATACGCAGTATTTT.